These T cell receptor beta chains were read from a single sample in a study of T-cell memory formation after mild COVID-19. MiXCR, applied by TCRdb to the 5' RACE reads, yields one record per CDR3 protein. The sample comprises around 310,000 distinct CDR3 sequences, 20% to 25% of which are singletons, and under 25% rests with the top ten. What was sequenced was PBMCs or a T cell subset sorted from them (not recorded which). These receptors originate from a young man who had mild COVID-19 (a few samples of this study predate the infection). Cell type and time point are not known. The CDR3 runs from the conserved cysteine through the conserved F or W.

V: TRBV5-6; CDR3: CASSPYIGGGTEAFF
V: TRBV29-1; CDR3: CSTNRGTGETQYF
V: TRBV9; CDR3: CASSGRGTITTIYF
V: TRBV4-2; CDR3: CASSQESSGTALTATNEKLFF
V: TRBV6-2/TRBV6-3; CDR3: CASSYFGLARYIQYF
V: TRBV14; CDR3: CASSQGREYSPLHF
V: TRBV4-1; CDR3: CASSPLGGNEKLFF
V: TRBV7-9; CDR3: CASSLAVKQETQYF
V: TRBV11-2; CDR3: CASSPGTSGIGELFF
V: TRBV29-1; CDR3: CSVRRDLQETQYF